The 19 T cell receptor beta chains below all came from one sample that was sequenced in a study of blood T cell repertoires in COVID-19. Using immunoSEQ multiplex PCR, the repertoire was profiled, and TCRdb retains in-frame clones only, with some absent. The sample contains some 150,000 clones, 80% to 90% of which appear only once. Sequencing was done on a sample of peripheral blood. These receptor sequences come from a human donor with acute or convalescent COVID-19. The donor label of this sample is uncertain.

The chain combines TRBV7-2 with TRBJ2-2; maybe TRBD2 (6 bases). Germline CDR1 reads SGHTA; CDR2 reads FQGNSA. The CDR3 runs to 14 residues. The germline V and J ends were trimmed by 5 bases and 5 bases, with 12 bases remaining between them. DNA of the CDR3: TGTGCCAGCAGCCCCGGTGGGGGGACCGGGGAGCTGTTTTTT. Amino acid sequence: CASSPGGGTGELFF.

The chain's CDR3 is CASGTTGQTKNIQYF. DNA for the CDR3: TGTGCTAGTGGCACAACCGGACAGACCAAAAACATTCAGTACTTC. The rearrangement links TRBV12-5 to TRBJ2-4; possible D gene TRBD1, 6 bases. Germline-derived CDR1 and CDR2 are LGHNT and FRNRAP. CDR3 length equals 15 residues. V lost 6 bases and J 2 bases, leaving 14 bases between the germline ends.

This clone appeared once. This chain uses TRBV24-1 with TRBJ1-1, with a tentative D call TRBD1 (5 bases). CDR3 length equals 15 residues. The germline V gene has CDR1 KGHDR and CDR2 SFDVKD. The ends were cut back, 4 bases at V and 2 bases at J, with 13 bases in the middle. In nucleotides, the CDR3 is TGTGCCACCAGTGAGGGAGGGACGGGTAACACTGAAGCTTTCTTT. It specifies CATSEGGTGNTEAFF.

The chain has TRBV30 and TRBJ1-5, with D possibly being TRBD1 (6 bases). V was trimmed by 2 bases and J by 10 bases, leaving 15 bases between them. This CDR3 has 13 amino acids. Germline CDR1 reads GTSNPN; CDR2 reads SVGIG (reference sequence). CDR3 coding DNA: TGTGCCTGGAGTCCTCAGGGGTTCGCACCCCAGCATTTT. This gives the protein CAWSPQGFAPQHF.

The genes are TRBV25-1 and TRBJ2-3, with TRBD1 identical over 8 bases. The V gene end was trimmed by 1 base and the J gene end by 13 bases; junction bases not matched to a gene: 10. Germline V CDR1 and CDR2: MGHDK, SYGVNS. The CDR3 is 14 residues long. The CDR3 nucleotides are TGTGCCAGCAGTGAATTGGGCAGGGGGCCAGGAGAGTATTTT. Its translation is CASSELGRGPGEYF.

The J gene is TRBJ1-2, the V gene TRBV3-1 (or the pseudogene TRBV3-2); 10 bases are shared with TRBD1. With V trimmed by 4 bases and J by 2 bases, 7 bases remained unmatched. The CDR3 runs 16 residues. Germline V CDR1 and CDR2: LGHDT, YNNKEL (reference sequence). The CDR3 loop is CASSPRDRGLNYGYTF. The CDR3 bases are TGTGCCAGCAGCCCCCGGGACAGGGGCCTAAACTATGGCTACACCTTC.

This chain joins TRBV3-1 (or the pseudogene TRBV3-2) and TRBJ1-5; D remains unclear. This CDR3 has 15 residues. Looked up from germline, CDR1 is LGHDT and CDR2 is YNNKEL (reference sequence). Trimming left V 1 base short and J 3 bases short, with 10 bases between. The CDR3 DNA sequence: TGTGCCAGCAGCCAAGGGTCACAGATCAATCAGCCCCAGCATTTT. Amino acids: CASSQGSQINQPQHF.

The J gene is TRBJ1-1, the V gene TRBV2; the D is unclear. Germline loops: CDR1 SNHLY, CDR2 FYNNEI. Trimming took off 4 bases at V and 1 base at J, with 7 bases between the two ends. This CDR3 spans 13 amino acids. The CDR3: CASSVSKNTEAFF. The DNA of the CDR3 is TGTGCCAGCAGTGTTTCTAAGAACACTGAAGCTTTCTTT.

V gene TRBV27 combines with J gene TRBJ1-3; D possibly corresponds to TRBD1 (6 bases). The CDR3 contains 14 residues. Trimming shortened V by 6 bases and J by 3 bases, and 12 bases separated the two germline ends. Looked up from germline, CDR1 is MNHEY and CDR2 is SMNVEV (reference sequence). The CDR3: CASSPDRYGNTIYF. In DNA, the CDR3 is TGTGCCAGCAGCCCGGACAGATATGGAAACACCATATATTTT.

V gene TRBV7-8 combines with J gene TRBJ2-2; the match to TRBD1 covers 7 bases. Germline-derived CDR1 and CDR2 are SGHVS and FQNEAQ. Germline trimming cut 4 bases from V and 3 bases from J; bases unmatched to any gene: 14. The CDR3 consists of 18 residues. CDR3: CASSSDDPGTADTGELFF. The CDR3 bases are TGTGCCAGCAGCTCAGACGATCCCGGGACAGCGGACACCGGGGAGCTGTTTTTT.

CDR3 protein: CASSWTSGGAAGELFF. The CDR3 DNA reads TGTGCCAGCAGTTGGACTAGCGGGGGGGCCGCCGGGGAGCTGTTTTTT. The rearrangement uses TRBV6-5 and TRBJ2-2, with 15 bases that match TRBD2. Looked up from germline, CDR1 is MNHEY and CDR2 is SVGAGI. Trimming removed 4 bases from V and 6 bases from J; junction bases left unmatched: 3. The CDR3 extends over 16 amino acids.

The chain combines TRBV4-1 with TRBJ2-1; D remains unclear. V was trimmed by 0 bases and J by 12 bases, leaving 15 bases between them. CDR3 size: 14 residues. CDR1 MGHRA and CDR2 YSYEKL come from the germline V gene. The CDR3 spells CASSQDAARDRQFF. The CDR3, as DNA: TGCGCCAGCAGCCAAGATGCGGCTAGAGACCGGCAGTTCTTC.

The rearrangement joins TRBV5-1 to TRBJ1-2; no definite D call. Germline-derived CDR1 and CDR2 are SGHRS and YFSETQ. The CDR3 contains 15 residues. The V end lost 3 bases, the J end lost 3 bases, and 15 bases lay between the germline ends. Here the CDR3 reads CASSSLPGGYYGYTF. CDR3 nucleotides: TGCGCCAGCAGCTCCCTTCCTGGCGGCTACTATGGCTACACCTTC.

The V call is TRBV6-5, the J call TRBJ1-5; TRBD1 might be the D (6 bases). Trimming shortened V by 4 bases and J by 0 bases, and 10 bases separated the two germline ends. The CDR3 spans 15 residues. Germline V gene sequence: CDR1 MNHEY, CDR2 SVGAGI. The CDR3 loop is CASSSDRYSNQPQHF. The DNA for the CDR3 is TGTGCCAGCAGTTCAGACAGGTATAGCAATCAGCCCCAGCATTTT.

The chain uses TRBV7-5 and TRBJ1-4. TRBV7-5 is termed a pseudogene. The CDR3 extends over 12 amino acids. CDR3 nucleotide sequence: TGTGTCAGAAACGCCTGCGGGGAAAAACTGTTTTTT. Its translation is CVRNACGEKLFF.

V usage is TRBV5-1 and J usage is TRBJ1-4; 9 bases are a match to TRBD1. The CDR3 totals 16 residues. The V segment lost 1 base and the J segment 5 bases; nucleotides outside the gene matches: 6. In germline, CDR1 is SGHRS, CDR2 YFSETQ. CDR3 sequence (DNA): TGCGCCAGCAGCTTGAACTCCGGGACAGGGAATGAAAAACTGTTTTTT. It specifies CASSLNSGTGNEKLFF.

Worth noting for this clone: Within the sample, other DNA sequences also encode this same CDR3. The CDR3 DNA sequence: TGTGCCAGTAGTATAGCGGGGGGAACAGATACGCAGTATTTT. This translates into CASSIAGGTDTQYF. The rearrangement links TRBV19 to TRBJ2-3; TRBD2 agrees at 7 bases. Germline V gene data show CDR1 as LNHDA and CDR2 as SQIVND (reference sequence). The CDR3 is made up of 14 amino acids. The V and J ends lost 1 base and 3 bases, in that order; junction bases with no gene match: 1.

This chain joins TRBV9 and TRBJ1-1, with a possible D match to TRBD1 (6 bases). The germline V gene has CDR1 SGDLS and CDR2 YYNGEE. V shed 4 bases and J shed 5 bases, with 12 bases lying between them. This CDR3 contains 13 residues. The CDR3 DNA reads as TGTGCCAGCAGCCCCGGACAGACTACTGAAGCTTTCTTT. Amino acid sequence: CASSPGQTTEAFF.

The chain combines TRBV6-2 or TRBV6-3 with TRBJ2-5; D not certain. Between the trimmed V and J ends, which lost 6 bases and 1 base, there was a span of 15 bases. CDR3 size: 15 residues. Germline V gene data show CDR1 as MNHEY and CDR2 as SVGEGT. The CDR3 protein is CASSSRGQVQETQYF. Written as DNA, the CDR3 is TGTGCCAGCAGCTCCCGTGGGCAGGTCCAAGAGACCCAGTACTTC.